This T cell receptor (beta chain) was sequenced for a study of blood T cells in healthy people across ages. Study-wide context: Every two T cells gave about one barcoded beta molecule via template switching. Broader study findings: Researchers report that TCR beta diversity correlated strongly with naive T cell percentage. Estimated diversity, derived from one million T cells, was regarded as an underestimate.

This clonotype was found many times. Its antigen is undetermined. Germline assignment: CDR1 SNHLY and CDR2 FYNNEI. This CDR3 region has 17 residues. V lost 2 bases to trimming and J lost 5 bases; unmatched junction nucleotides: 10. With a J-beta primer mix and a sample-barcoded 5' primer, a second PCR ran about 7 to 12 cycles. TCRdb used MiXCR to reprocess the 5' RACE reads, holding one entry per CDR3 protein. The sample holds about 650,000 distinct CDR3 sequences, about a third seen once. Sequenced material: blood. V is TRBV2 and J is TRBJ2-7; 12 nucleotides align to TRBD2. The sequence came from a woman older than 75 in good health. The CDR3 nucleotides are TGTGCCAGCAGTGAAATAAGGGCTAGCGGGGGGGAAAACGAGCAGTACTTC. It encodes CASSEIRASGGENEQYF.